This TCR beta chain was found in a study of CD8+ T cells in alopecia areata. Study findings and constraints: Clonality was higher in lesional than normal scalp, especially in alopecia totalis/universalis.

A remark on this clone: Its target is not known.

The sequencing template was cDNA reverse transcribed from extracted RNA. Clones were sequenced by immunoSEQ multiplex PCR, and TCRdb holds only the in-frame ones, with some missing. The sample includes thousands of clones, roughly 66% of them seen just once. Trimming stripped 4 bases from V and 7 bases from J, with 22 bases between. CDR1 is GTSNPN, CDR2 SVGIG, per germline (reference sequence). CDR3 length equals 15 residues. Alopecia areata patients gave lesional scalp punch biopsies and peripheral blood samples. The source was skin, collected at week 0. The source of this sequence is a human donor with alopecia areata. The chain has TRBV30 and TRBJ1-2; D is unclear. Here the CDR3 reads CAWIGGSLGGSGYTF. The CDR3 DNA is TGTGCCTGGATTGGAGGGAGTTTAGGAGGTAGTGGCTACACCTTC.